Given below is one TCR beta chain in context. Its antigen is unknown. The input lacks base qualities; no much larger clone sits a single base away. The data were obtained in a study of T cell repertoires in cytomegalovirus infection (dated by TCRdb to about 2019). About the investigation overall: Alongside well-studied HLA-B-restricted epitopes, the peptide stimulations were aimed at recently identified HLA-C-restricted CMV epitopes, whose presentation resists viral immunomodulation. Donor HLA type was relevant to the analysis, as public TCR beta signatures indicated carriage of CMV infection together with the matching HLA type.

TCRdb records Illumina HiSeq 1500 as the sequencer. The public reads were quality trimmed at Q25 with fastp and then assembled into clones with MiXCR by TCRdb, keeping productive beta chains. Duplicate CDR3 protein sequences are folded into a single record with the most common DNA and genes. This sample is represented by hundreds of thousands of distinct CDR3 sequences; about 39% of them were singletons. The ten biggest clones cover 40% to 50% of the sample. The CDR3 measures 13 amino acids from cysteine to phenylalanine. Only the CDR3 DNA stays, 39 bases, in frame from base 1. After removal of 5 bases from V and 9 bases from J, the junction retains 7 bases not matched to a gene. CDR1 and CDR2 (SGHAT, FQNNGV) derive from the germline V gene. The investigation overall reported the following: The ex vivo response was dominated by HLA-C-restricted CMV-specific TCR beta clonotypes, and the single most frequent clonotype in two of eight donors was supplied by these HLA-C-restricted clonotypes. Carriers of CMV infection plus the relevant HLA type were discriminated by the cumulative frequency of public TCR beta family members in the study cohort and in an independent approximately 360-donor cohort.

This sample's treatment or condition label indicates: in vitro stimulation with specific CMV peptide epitopes to enrich CMV-specific T cells. The TCR comes from a human donor in good health (CMV status not recorded). Some clones in this sample may be carry-over from other donors' samples. The sample consisted of cultured PBMCs, taken from culture after CMV antigen stimulation. The V gene is TRBV11-2 and the J gene is TRBJ2-3; 8 middle bases align to TRBD1. The bases read TGTGCCAGCAGCGGGCGCAGGGGGCAGACGCAGTATTTT. This encodes CASSGRRGQTQYF.